This entry lists 20 T cell receptor beta chains sequenced from one sample in a study of regulatory T cells in long-lasting Graves disease. Investigators prepared the TCR beta libraries by applying iRepertoire HTBI primers and Arm-PCR of CDR3 regions. TCRdb used MiXCR to reprocess the multiplex PCR reads, holding one entry per CDR3 protein. Of hundreds of thousands of distinct CDR3 sequences listed, about 30% are singletons. Time point noted: persistent/refractory GD, antithyroid drugs over 5 years with positive TRAb. Construction of the TCR library relied on RNA isolated from PBMCs. The sequences come from peripheral blood mononuclear cells (PBMCs), collected when the disease was refractory, from a patient treated with antithyroid drugs. The receptor source for this set is a female donor with Graves disease.

This clonotype was counted many times. The genes are TRBV28 and TRBJ1-4; tentative D call: TRBD1 (6 bases). The CDR3 extends over 15 amino acids. From germline, CDR1 is MDHEN and CDR2 SYDVKM. V dropped 6 bases and J dropped 2 bases, with 13 bases sitting between them. The CDR3: CASSLQGSTNEKLFF. CDR3 coding DNA: TGTGCCAGCAGCCTCCAGGGGTCGACTAATGAAAAACTGTTTTTT.

V is TRBV2 and J is TRBJ1-3; D uncertain. Trimming removed 3 bases from V and 4 bases from J, with 19 bases in between. CDR1 and CDR2 from the germline V gene are SNHLY and FYNNEI. The CDR3 extends over 17 amino acids. The CDR3 spells CASSDGWTYDRGNTIYF. The CDR3 bases are TGTGCCAGCAGTGATGGATGGACCTACGACCGGGGAAACACCATATATTTT.

J is TRBJ1-3 and V is TRBV12-3 or TRBV12-4; D is possibly TRBD1 (5 bases). The CDR3 consists of 14 residues. The germline V and J ends were trimmed by 3 bases and 3 bases, with 9 bases remaining between them. CDR3 amino acids: CASSLRQIGNTIYF. The DNA for the CDR3 is TGTGCCAGCAGTTTGAGACAGATTGGAAACACCATATATTTT.

The chain joins TRBV18 to TRBJ1-2; TRBD1 agrees at 10 bases. The V gene end was trimmed by 3 bases and the J gene end by 5 bases; junction bases not matched to a gene: 3. The CDR3 is 14 residues long. The germline V gene has CDR1 KGHSH and CDR2 LQKENI. Here the CDR3 DNA reads TGTGCCAGCTCACCTGGACAGGGGGTGTATGGCTACACCTTC. This codes for CASSPGQGVYGYTF.

The chain is built from TRBV5-1 and TRBJ1-1; D is perhaps TRBD1 (5 bases). The V gene's germline CDR1 is SGHRS and CDR2 YFSETQ. V lost 2 bases and J 1 base, leaving 12 bases between the germline ends. The CDR3 extends over 15 amino acids. The DNA of the CDR3 is TGCGCCAGCAGCTTCACAGGTTCTCCGAACACTGAAGCTTTCTTT. It translates to CASSFTGSPNTEAFF.

V and J are TRBV5-5 and TRBJ2-7, with 7 bases matching TRBD1. The CDR3 covers 15 residues. V lost 5 bases, J lost 3 bases, and 11 bases stayed unmatched. Germline values: CDR1 SGHKS, CDR2 YYEKEE (reference sequence). In nucleotides, the CDR3 is TGTGCCAGCAGTTCAACGCCGGGACAGTTCTACGAGCAGTACTTC. As protein: CASSSTPGQFYEQYF.

The chain uses TRBV9 and TRBJ2-7, with D tentatively TRBD2 (7 bases). The CDR3 covers 15 residues. Trimming took off 0 bases at V and 0 bases at J, with 10 bases between the two ends. The germline gives CDR1 SGDLS, CDR2 YYNGEE. This CDR3 is CASSVEGGYSYEQYF. The DNA of the CDR3 is TGTGCCAGCAGCGTAGAGGGGGGGTACTCCTACGAGCAGTACTTC.

A remark on this clonotype: A junction boundary mismatches the germline segment, possibly from a read error. This chain connects TRBV6-2 or TRBV6-3 to TRBJ2-5, with D possibly being TRBD1 (6 bases). Germline V gene sequence: CDR1 MNHEY, CDR2 SVGEGT. The CDR3 loop spans 13 amino acids. The CDR3 bases are TGTGCCAACAGTATAACAGGGAAAGAGACCCAGTACTTC. Amino acid sequence: CANSITGKETQYF.

The rearrangement uses TRBV27 and TRBJ2-7; 10 bases map to TRBD2. This CDR3 is built from 17 residues. Trimming cost V 4 bases and J 3 bases; bases outside gene matches: 12. The germline CDR1 and CDR2 sequences are MNHEY and SMNVEV (reference sequence). The CDR3 DNA reads TGTGCCAGCAGTTCCACCACTAGCGGGGAGGTTTACTACGAGCAGTACTTC. Translating gives CASSSTTSGEVYYEQYF.

This clonotype came up a few times. The chain is built from TRBV6-1 and TRBJ2-7; 7 positions match TRBD2. V lost 7 bases to trimming and J lost 6 bases; unmatched junction nucleotides: 9. Germline V lookup: CDR1 MNHNS, CDR2 SASEGT. This CDR3 contains 13 residues. The DNA of the CDR3 is TGTGCCAGCAAACCTAGCGGCCAGGGCGAGCAGTACTTC. Its translation: CASKPSGQGEQYF.

The chain links TRBV12-3 or TRBV12-4 to TRBJ2-7; unclear D gene. This CDR3 has 13 amino acids. The germline V and J ends were trimmed by 8 bases and 3 bases, with 14 bases remaining between them. CDR3 region: CASSNTNYYEQYF. The CDR3 DNA sequence: TGTGCCAGCTCCAACACTAACTACTACGAGCAGTACTTC.

V is TRBV15 and J is TRBJ2-7; D call uncertain. Trimming pared 1 base from V and 0 bases from J, leaving 7 bases between. The CDR3 has 14 residues. The V gene's germline CDR1 is LNHNV and CDR2 YYDKDF (reference sequence). The CDR3 DNA is TGTGCCACCAGCAGAGGAGGTTACTCCTACGAGCAGTACTTC. It codes for CATSRGGYSYEQYF. Together with reference TRBV15 and TRBJ2-7, the CDR3 gives the full variable domain: DAMVIQNPRYQVTQFGKPVTLSCSQTLNHNVMYWYQQKSSQAPKLLFHYYDKDFNNEADTPDNFQSRRPNTSFCFLDIRSPGLGDTAMYLCATSRGGYSYEQYFGPGTRLTVT.

This clonotype was recorded only once. V gene TRBV30 combines with J gene TRBJ2-2; no definite D call. V shed 0 bases and J shed 4 bases, with 6 bases lying between them. Germline V CDR1 and CDR2: GTSNPN, SVGIG (reference sequence). This CDR3 comprises 13 residues. In DNA, the CDR3 is TGTGCCTGGAGTGTTATGAGCACCGGGGAGCTGTTTTTT. Residues: CAWSVMSTGELFF.

The chain links TRBV11-2 to TRBJ2-7, with D possibly matching TRBD1 (6 bases). Trimming pared 6 bases from V and 2 bases from J, leaving 14 bases between. This CDR3 contains 14 residues. Looked up from germline, CDR1 is SGHAT and CDR2 is FQNNGV. CDR3 DNA: TGTGCCAGCAGATTCGGGACACCAGCCTACGAGCAGTACTTC. It is translated as CASRFGTPAYEQYF. The entire variable domain, with the rest obtained from reference TRBV11-2 and TRBJ2-7, is as follows: EAGVAQSPRYKIIEKRQSVAFWCNPISGHATLYWYQQILGQGPKLLIQFQNNGVVDDSQLPKDRFSAERLKGVDSTLKIQPAKLEDSAVYLCASRFGTPAYEQYFGPGTRLTVT.

This clonotype was found many times. This rearrangement joins TRBV12-3 or TRBV12-4 to TRBJ1-4, with D unresolved. The V end was cut by 5 bases, the J end by 3 bases, with 13 bases between. This CDR3 comprises 15 residues. The CDR3 DNA is TGTGCCAGCAGTGCCCCCTCGCTAGCTAATGAAAAACTGTTTTTT. Protein sequence: CASSAPSLANEKLFF.

This clonotype has just a few counts. The chain joins TRBV15 to TRBJ1-4; 9 positions agree with TRBD1. J lost 8 bases, V lost 6 bases, and 10 bases had no gene match. This CDR3 has 15 residues. The germline CDR1 and CDR2 sequences are LNHNV and YYDKDF (reference sequence). This chain's CDR3 is CATREAGQGYEKLFF. The CDR3 coding sequence is TGTGCCACCAGGGAAGCGGGACAGGGCTACGAAAAACTGTTTTTT.

There are a few counts of this clonotype. This chain connects TRBV6-2 or TRBV6-3 to TRBJ1-2; 7 bases line up with TRBD1. The V gene's germline CDR1 is MNHEY and CDR2 SVGEGT. V trimming: 8 bases; J trimming: 4 bases; junction bases outside the gene matches: 10. The CDR3 is made up of 14 amino acids. The CDR3 spells CASGDRDAGYGYTF. The CDR3 DNA is TGTGCCAGCGGAGACAGGGATGCGGGCTATGGCTACACCTTC.

This clonotype was seen a few times. This rearrangement joins TRBV12-3 or TRBV12-4 to TRBJ1-5; the D gene is possibly TRBD1 (5 bases). The length of the CDR3 is 15 residues. Between the trimmed V and J ends, which lost 2 bases and 3 bases, there was a span of 11 bases. The CDR3 region has the DNA TGTGCCAGCAGTTTAAGCAGGGCGGTCAATCAGCCCCAGCATTTT. Its protein product is CASSLSRAVNQPQHF.

This clonotype was observed a few times. J is TRBJ2-1 and V is TRBV12-3 or TRBV12-4; 7 nucleotides match TRBD2. J gave up 0 bases and V 1 base, and 3 bases lay outside the gene matches. The CDR3 length is 16 residues. CDR3 region: CASSLVLADSYNEQFF. The CDR3 DNA reads TGTGCCAGCAGTTTAGTCCTAGCGGACTCCTACAATGAGCAGTTCTTC.

This clonotype came up many times. The V gene is TRBV6-1, the J gene TRBJ2-7; 11 nucleotides align to TRBD2. The CDR3 is 16 residues long. Germline V lookup: CDR1 MNHNS, CDR2 SASEGT. The ends lost 4 bases at V and 2 bases at J; junction bases unmatched: 7. The CDR3 DNA reads TGTGCCAGCAGTGCCCGTCCTAGCGGGAGGACCTACGAGCAGTACTTC. Its protein is CASSARPSGRTYEQYF.